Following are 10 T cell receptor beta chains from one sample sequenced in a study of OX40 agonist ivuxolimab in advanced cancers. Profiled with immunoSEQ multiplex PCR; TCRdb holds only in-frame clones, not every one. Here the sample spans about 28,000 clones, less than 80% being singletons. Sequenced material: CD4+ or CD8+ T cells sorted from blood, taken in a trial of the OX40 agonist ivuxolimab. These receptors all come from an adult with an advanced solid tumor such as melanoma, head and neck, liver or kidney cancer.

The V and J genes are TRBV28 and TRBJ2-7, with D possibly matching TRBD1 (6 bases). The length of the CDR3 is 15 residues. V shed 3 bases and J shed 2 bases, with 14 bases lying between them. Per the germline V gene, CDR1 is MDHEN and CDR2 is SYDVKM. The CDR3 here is CASSLDSSFTYEQYF. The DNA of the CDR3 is TGTGCCAGCAGTTTGGACAGCTCCTTTACCTACGAGCAGTACTTC.

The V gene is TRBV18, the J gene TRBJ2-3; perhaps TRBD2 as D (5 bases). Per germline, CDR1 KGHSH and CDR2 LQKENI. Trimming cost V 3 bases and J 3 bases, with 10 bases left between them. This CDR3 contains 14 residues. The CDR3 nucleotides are TGTGCCAGCTCACCTCGAGGGATTACAGATACGCAGTATTTT. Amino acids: CASSPRGITDTQYF.

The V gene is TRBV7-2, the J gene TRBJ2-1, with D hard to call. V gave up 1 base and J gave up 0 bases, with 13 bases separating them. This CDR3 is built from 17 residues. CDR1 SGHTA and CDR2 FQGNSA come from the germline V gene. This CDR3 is CASSLDVTSSSYNEQFF. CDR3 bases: TGTGCCAGCAGCTTAGATGTGACGTCGAGCTCCTACAATGAGCAGTTCTTC.

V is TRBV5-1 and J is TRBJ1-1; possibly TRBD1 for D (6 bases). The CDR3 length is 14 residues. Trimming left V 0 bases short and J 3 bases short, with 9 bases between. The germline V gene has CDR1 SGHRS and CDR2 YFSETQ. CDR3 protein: CASSLAGAYTEAFF. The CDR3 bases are TGCGCCAGCAGCTTGGCAGGGGCGTACACTGAAGCTTTCTTT.

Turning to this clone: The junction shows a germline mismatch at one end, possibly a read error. This CDR3 is CASSFDRSQDTQYF. CDR3 bases: TGTGCCAGCAGTTTTGATCGATCCCAAGATACCCAGTACTTC. The chain carries TRBV28 and TRBJ2-5; D ambiguous. The CDR3 is 14 residues long. Germline-derived CDR1 and CDR2 are MDHEN and SYDVKM.

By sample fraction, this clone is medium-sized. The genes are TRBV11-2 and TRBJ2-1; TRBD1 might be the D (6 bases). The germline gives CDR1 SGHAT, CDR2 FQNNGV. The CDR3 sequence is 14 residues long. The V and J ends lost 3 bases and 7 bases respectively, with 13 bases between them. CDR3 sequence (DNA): TGTGCCAGCAGCTTCACCGGGACAATAAATGAGCAGTTCTTC. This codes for CASSFTGTINEQFF.

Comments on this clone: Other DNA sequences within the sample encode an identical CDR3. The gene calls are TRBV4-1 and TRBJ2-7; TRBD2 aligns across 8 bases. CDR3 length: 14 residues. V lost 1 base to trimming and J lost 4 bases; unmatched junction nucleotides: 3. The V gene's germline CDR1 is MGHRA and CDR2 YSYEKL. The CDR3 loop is CASSQVSSGYEQYF. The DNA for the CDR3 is TGCGCCAGCAGCCAAGTTTCTAGCGGGTACGAGCAGTACTTC.

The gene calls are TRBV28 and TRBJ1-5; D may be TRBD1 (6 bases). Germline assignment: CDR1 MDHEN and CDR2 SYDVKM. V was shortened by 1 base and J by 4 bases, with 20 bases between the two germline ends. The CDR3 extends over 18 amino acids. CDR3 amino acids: CASSLSQGREYWNQPQHF. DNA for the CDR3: TGTGCCAGCAGTTTATCCCAGGGGCGAGAGTATTGGAATCAGCCCCAGCATTTT.

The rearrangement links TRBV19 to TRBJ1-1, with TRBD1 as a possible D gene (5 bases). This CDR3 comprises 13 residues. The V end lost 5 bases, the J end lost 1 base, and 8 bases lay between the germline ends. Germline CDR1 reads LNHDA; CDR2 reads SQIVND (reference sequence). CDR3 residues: CASSDSSNTEAFF. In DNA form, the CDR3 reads TGTGCCAGTAGTGACAGCTCGAACACTGAAGCTTTCTTT.

In nucleotides, the CDR3 is TGTGCCAGCAGCTTTGCGACAGGGGGCGCCTATGGCTACACCTTC. As protein: CASSFATGGAYGYTF. V usage is TRBV5-6 and J usage is TRBJ1-2; TRBD1 agrees at 10 bases. Germline-derived CDR1 and CDR2 are SGHDT and YYEEEE. The CDR3 is 15 amino acids. After removal of 2 bases from V and 4 bases from J, the junction contained 5 bases not matched to a gene. The whole variable domain, remainder taken from reference TRBV5-6 and TRBJ1-2, is DAGVTQSPTHLIKTRGQQVTLRCSPKSGHDTVSWYQQALGQGPQFIFQYYEEEERQRGNFPDRFSGHQFPNYSSELNVNALLLGDSALYLCASSFATGGAYGYTFGSGTRLTVV.